These 23 T cell receptor beta chains share one sample of origin, sequenced in a study of shared clonotypes between healthy human individuals (dated by TCRdb to 2020 to 2021). The library was prepared using the immunoSEQ multiplex PCR assay. TCRdb's version of the immuneACCESS table is confined to in-frame rearrangements and falls short of the full clone set. An unresolved V gene accounts for under half of the shortfall where checked; the remainder is of unknown origin. The sample records nearly 1 million clones, roughly 72% of which are singletons. The ten most abundant clones make up about 1.5% of the sample. Material: memory CD4+ T cells sorted from blood. The sample's cell subset or site label, decoded: CD45RA-negative fraction. Source of these receptors: a man between 18 and 29 years old in good health.

Turning to this clone: Other nucleotide sequences in the sample specify the same CDR3. The chain carries TRBV6-5 and TRBJ1-4; no clear D. V lost 6 bases, J lost 5 bases, and 7 bases lay in between. Germline CDR1 is MNHEY and CDR2 is SVGAGI. This CDR3 is 12 amino acids long. The CDR3 coding sequence is TGTGCCAGCAGGAGCCCCAATGAAAAACTGTTTTTT. Amino acids: CASRSPNEKLFF.

V and J are TRBV6-6 and TRBJ1-6; no firm D call. Germline V gene data show CDR1 as MNHNY and CDR2 as SVGAGI (reference sequence). The V end was cut by 4 bases, the J end by 1 base, with 8 bases between. This CDR3 comprises 15 residues. The CDR3 nucleotides read TGTGCCAGCAGTTTCGAGGGATCCTATAATTCACCCCTCCACTTT. Its protein is CASSFEGSYNSPLHF.

A word on this clone: Other DNA sequences from this sample encode an identical CDR3 as well. This sequence joins TRBV9 and TRBJ2-2; the match to TRBD1 covers 7 bases. In germline, CDR1 is SGDLS, CDR2 YYNGEE. This CDR3 has 15 amino acids. J was trimmed by 0 bases and V by 4 bases; bases with no gene match: 3. The CDR3 loop is CASSRGQTNTGELFF. CDR3 nucleotides: TGTGCCAGCAGCCGGGGACAGACGAACACCGGGGAGCTGTTTTTT.

J is TRBJ2-3 and V is TRBV19; TRBD1 or TRBD2 may be the D gene (6 bases each). The V and J ends lost 3 bases and 6 bases respectively, with 13 bases between them. The CDR3 consists of 14 residues. Germline CDR1 LNHDA, CDR2 SQIVND (reference sequence). The CDR3: CASSIVGGPDTQYF. The CDR3 DNA reads TGTGCCAGTAGTATTGTGGGGGGCCCGGATACGCAGTATTTT.

The chain couples TRBV10-2 to TRBJ2-5, with TRBD1 matching over 12 bases. With 8 bases clipped from V and 1 base from J, the junction kept 11 bases outside the gene matches. The CDR3 length is 17 residues. Germline V gives CDR1 WSHSY, CDR2 SAAADI. CDR3 region: CASSGQGALVGQETQYF. CDR3 coding DNA: TGCGCCAGCTCGGGACAGGGGGCTTTAGTAGGCCAAGAGACCCAGTACTTC.

For this clone: A far larger clone is off by one base, so a read error is likely. This chain joins TRBV30 and TRBJ1-3, with D tentatively TRBD1 (6 bases). CDR1 and CDR2 (germline): GTSNPN, SVGIG (reference sequence). The CDR3 runs to 16 residues. Between the trimmed V and J ends, which lost 0 bases and 7 bases, there was a span of 19 bases. CDR3 residues: CAWSVRGRGWRNTIYF. CDR3 DNA sequence: TGTGCCTGGAGTGTACGGGGCAGGGGATGGAGGAACACCATATATTTT.

V gene TRBV7-2 combines with J gene TRBJ1-2; unclear D gene. This CDR3 has 13 amino acids. Deletions cut 7 bases from V and 0 bases from J, with 9 bases between. Looked up from germline, CDR1 is SGHTA and CDR2 is FQGNSA. DNA for the CDR3: TGTGCCAGCACCCTAATCCCTAACTATGGCTACACCTTC. It specifies CASTLIPNYGYTF.

The chain is built from TRBV5-1 and TRBJ1-1; D may be TRBD1 (6 bases). V was shortened by 4 bases and J by 4 bases, with 14 bases between the two germline ends. Germline CDR1 SGHRS, CDR2 YFSETQ. The CDR3 has 14 residues. The DNA for the CDR3 is TGCGCCAGCAGCCCGGACAGTGGGGGCACTGAAGCTTTCTTT. Translated, it gives CASSPDSGGTEAFF.

This chain uses TRBV10-1 with TRBJ2-6; TRBD1 aligns across 9 bases. The CDR3 has 15 amino acids. The germline V gene encodes CDR1 WNHNN and CDR2 SYGVQD (reference sequence). Unmatched junction bases numbered 8, after V lost 11 bases and J lost 3 bases. CDR3 bases: TGCGCCCGTCGACAGGGGGTATTTGGGGCCAACGTCCTGACTTTC. This translates into CARRQGVFGANVLTF.

The chain employs TRBV7-2 and TRBJ2-5; TRBD1 matches 7 bases. Germline V lookup: CDR1 SGHTA, CDR2 FQGNSA. V shed 3 bases, J shed 2 bases, and the junction held 0 bases outside the gene matches. The CDR3 sequence is 13 residues long. CDR3 sequence: CASSFRGQETQYF. The DNA of the CDR3 is TGTGCCAGCAGCTTCAGGGGGCAAGAGACCCAGTACTTC.

The rearrangement links TRBV10-3 to TRBJ2-1; 9 bases align to TRBD2. Germline CDR1 and CDR2: ENHRY and SYGVKD. This CDR3 contains 16 residues. The V gene end was trimmed by 0 bases and the J gene end by 4 bases; junction bases not matched to a gene: 4. CDR3: CAISESGAGGYNEQFF. The CDR3 DNA sequence: TGTGCCATCAGTGAGTCAGGAGCGGGGGGTTACAATGAGCAGTTCTTC.

This sequence joins TRBV5-1 and TRBJ2-5, with no clear D. This CDR3 has 15 amino acids. Germline CDR1 SGHRS, CDR2 YFSETQ. The V and J ends lost 5 bases and 5 bases respectively, with 19 bases between them. CDR3 nucleotide sequence: TGCGCCAGCAGAATCCGAGCCTCCTTAGGGGAGACCCAGTACTTC. It codes for CASRIRASLGETQYF.

As regards this clone: This may be a read error: a much more frequent sequence differs by one nucleotide. Other DNA sequences in the sample encode the same CDR3. This chain uses TRBV7-9 with TRBJ2-7, with TRBD2 matching over 7 bases. The CDR3 contains 16 residues. Trimming removed 5 bases from V and 2 bases from J; junction bases left unmatched: 12. Germline loops: CDR1 SEHNR, CDR2 FQNEAQ (reference sequence). Here the CDR3 reads CASSPQQAGSTYEQYF. DNA for the CDR3: TGTGCCAGCAGCCCCCAACAAGCGGGATCTACCTACGAGCAGTACTTC.

The chain carries TRBV14 and TRBJ1-1; D gene unclear. The V gene lost 1 base and the J gene lost 3 bases, with 6 bases spanning the gap. The CDR3 consists of 13 residues. CDR1 is SGHDN and CDR2 is FVKESK in the germline V gene. The CDR3 loop reads CASSQAAHTEAFF. In nucleotides, the CDR3 is TGTGCCAGCAGCCAAGCTGCCCACACTGAAGCTTTCTTT.

The rearrangement links TRBV6-5 to TRBJ2-7; D is unclear. CDR3 length equals 15 residues. V shed 0 bases and J shed 0 bases, with 9 bases lying between them. Germline V lookup: CDR1 MNHEY, CDR2 SVGAGI. The CDR3, as DNA: TGTGCCAGCAGTTACTCTGGTCCCTTCTCCTACGAGCAGTACTTC. Protein sequence: CASSYSGPFSYEQYF.

The chain employs TRBV28 and TRBJ1-6; no definite D call. Looked up from germline, CDR1 is MDHEN and CDR2 is SYDVKM. The CDR3 is 12 residues long. The V end was cut by 5 bases, the J end by 7 bases, with 6 bases between. The CDR3: CASSVGNSPLHF. The DNA of the CDR3 is TGTGCCAGCAGTGTAGGCAATTCACCCCTCCACTTT.

The chain combines TRBV7-8 with TRBJ2-3; 10 nucleotides align to TRBD2. CDR1 and CDR2 (germline): SGHVS, FQNEAQ. This CDR3 contains 19 residues. Trimming removed 5 bases from V and 8 bases from J; junction bases left unmatched: 22. CDR3 sequence (DNA): TGTGCCAGCAGCCGCCTCCTTGAGCGGGAGGGCCGTCAACAGTCTACGCAGTATTTT. Residues: CASSRLLEREGRQQSTQYF. Full variable domain (remainder filled in from reference TRBV7-8 and TRBJ2-3): GAGVSQSPRYKVAKRGQDVALRCDPISGHVSLFWYQQALGQGPEFLTYFQNEAQLDKSGLPSDRFFAERPEGSVSTLKIQRTQQEDSAVYLCASSRLLEREGRQQSTQYFGPGTRLTVL.

This sequence joins TRBV6-5 and TRBJ1-6; no definite D call. The V gene's germline CDR1 is MNHEY and CDR2 SVGAGI. The CDR3 consists of 13 residues. Between the trimmed V and J ends, which lost 2 bases and 7 bases, there was a span of 6 bases. CDR3 nucleotide sequence: TGTGCCAGCAGTTACACTCAGAATTCACCCCTCCACTTT. It codes for CASSYTQNSPLHF.

This clone came up once. The CDR3 DNA reads TGTGCCATCAGCGTCGGGACAGGGGCCGCCCAAGAGACCCAGTACTTC. Translation: CAISVGTGAAQETQYF. J is TRBJ2-5 and V is TRBV10-3; 10 nucleotides match TRBD1. The CDR3 loop spans 16 amino acids. The V gene's germline CDR1 is ENHRY and CDR2 SYGVKD. The V gene end was trimmed by 6 bases and the J gene end by 1 base; junction bases not matched to a gene: 8.

V gene TRBV5-1 combines with J gene TRBJ1-1; 8 positions match TRBD1. Looked up from germline, CDR1 is SGHRS and CDR2 is YFSETQ. Unmatched junction bases numbered 9, after V lost 4 bases and J lost 4 bases. The CDR3 contains 15 residues. The CDR3 region is CASSQGQGLSTEAFF. The CDR3 nucleotides are TGCGCCAGCAGCCAAGGACAGGGTTTGAGCACTGAAGCTTTCTTT.

The rearrangement uses TRBV7-9 and TRBJ2-3; 9 bases fit TRBD2. Germline loops: CDR1 SEHNR, CDR2 FQNEAQ (reference sequence). Trimming cost V 10 bases and J 0 bases; bases outside gene matches: 5. The CDR3 is 14 residues long. CDR3 nucleotides: TGTGCCACTCAGCGGGGGGAAAGCACAGATACGCAGTATTTT. Amino acid sequence: CATQRGESTDTQYF.

In this sample, this clone turned up a few times. The chain joins TRBV10-3 to TRBJ1-6, with 7 nucleotides matching TRBD1. The germline V gene has CDR1 ENHRY and CDR2 SYGVKD. J was trimmed by 5 bases and V by 6 bases; bases with no gene match: 4. CDR3 length equals 14 residues. The CDR3 DNA reads TGTGCCATCAGAGGGACAGCAGATAATTCACCCCTCCACTTT. It yields the protein CAIRGTADNSPLHF.

The V call is TRBV19, the J call TRBJ2-2, with D hard to call. Germline CDR1 LNHDA, CDR2 SQIVND (reference sequence). This CDR3 comprises 15 residues. V was shortened by 7 bases and J by 5 bases, with 17 bases between the two germline ends. The DNA of the CDR3 is TGTGCCAGTACCCATTGGGCAGTAAAGACCGGGGAGCTGTTTTTT. It specifies CASTHWAVKTGELFF.